This T cell receptor beta chain was sequenced during a study of OX40 agonist ivuxolimab in advanced cancers. Turning to the study itself: Of the patients, three showed partial responses, one with hepatocellular carcinoma and two with cutaneous melanoma. Overall study findings and caveats: Relative to CD4+ cells, CD8+ T cells on average had more expanded clones. Some patients without response likewise showed low normalized clonal expansion.

Clones were read by immunoSEQ multiplex PCR, and TCRdb kept only the in-frame ones, dropping some. The table records tens of thousands of clones, 88% of them present only once. As concerns this clone: Its specificity is unknown.

Samples of blood were obtained at baseline, on cycle 4 day 1, and on cycle 7 day 1. Germline CDR1 reads SQVTM; CDR2 reads ANQGSEA. Trimming took off 6 bases at V and 4 bases at J, with 15 bases between the two ends. The CDR3 runs to 14 residues. The genes are TRBV29-1 and TRBJ1-4; unclear D gene. The TCR was taken from an adult with an advanced solid tumor such as melanoma, head and neck, liver or kidney cancer. The sample in question was CD4+ or CD8+ T cells sorted from blood, obtained in a trial of the OX40 agonist ivuxolimab. The CDR3 DNA follows: TGCAGCGTCCCGGACGCGCGATTTAATGAAAAACTGTTTTTT. Translated, it gives CSVPDARFNEKLFF.